The 15 T cell receptor beta chains given below trace back to one sample, sequenced in a study of vaccination and CD4 T cells after COVID-19. Sequenced with the Oncomine TCR Beta short-read assay was DNA taken from cultured CD4+ T cells. TCRdb reprocessed the PCR reads with MiXCR, giving one entry per CDR3 protein. The data hold about 15,000 distinct CDR3 sequences, with about 53% observed a single time. Treatment described: approximately nine-day PBMC culture with coronavirus spike peptide pools or control peptides (ViraFEST assay). For these TCRs, the target antigens are not known. The sample was CD4+ T cells from blood, cultured in vitro, taken before SARS-CoV-2 vaccination. The receptors originated from a human donor who had recovered from COVID-19.

This chain connects TRBV30 to TRBJ2-3, with 9 bases matching TRBD2. The CDR3 totals 16 residues. Germline V gene lookup returns CDR1 GTSNPN and CDR2 SVGIG (reference sequence). Trimming took 3 bases from V and 5 from J; bases not matched to a gene: 12. The CDR3 sequence is CAWSTQGLAGRDTQYF. CDR3 DNA sequence: TGTGCCTGGAGCACGCAGGGGCTAGCGGGGAGAGATACGCAGTATTTT. The entire variable domain, with the rest obtained from reference TRBV30 and TRBJ2-3, is as follows: SQTIHQWPATLVQPVGSPLSLECTVEGTSNPNLYWYRQAAGRGLQLLFYSVGIGQISSEVPQNLSASRPQDRQFILSSKKLLLSDSGFYLCAWSTQGLAGRDTQYFGPGTRLTVL.

The V and J genes are TRBV20-1 and TRBJ2-1, with 7 bases fitting TRBD2. Trimming at V came to 3 bases and at J to 9 bases, leaving 11 bases not matched to a gene. In germline, CDR1 is DFQATT, CDR2 SNEGSKA (reference sequence). The CDR3 extends over 14 amino acids. DNA of the CDR3: TGCAGTGCTAGGATCGGACTAGTCTCTCCTGAGCAGTTCTTC. Its protein product is CSARIGLVSPEQFF.

The chain has TRBV12-3 or TRBV12-4 and TRBJ2-1; tentative D call: TRBD2 (6 bases). V lost 6 bases and J lost 3, with 21 bases in between. The CDR3 covers 17 residues. The CDR3 reads CASSPPDVRGGYNEQFF. The CDR3, as DNA: TGTGCCAGCAGCCCACCCGACGTGCGGGGAGGCTACAATGAGCAGTTCTTC.

This clonotype was found a few times. This chain links TRBV19 with TRBJ1-2; TRBD1 matches 9 bases. The CDR3 covers 13 residues. Germline assignment: CDR1 LNHDA and CDR2 SQIVND (reference sequence). J gave up 7 bases and V 4 bases, and 4 bases lay outside the gene matches. CDR3 nucleotides: TGTGCCAGTAGTAGGGACAGGGATGGTGGCTACACCTTC. This encodes CASSRDRDGGYTF.

This chain uses TRBV28 with TRBJ1-5, with unresolved D. With 5 bases removed from V and 0 bases from J, the gap between germline ends came to 8 bases. Germline CDR1 and CDR2: MDHEN and SYDVKM. The CDR3 extends over 14 amino acids. Here the CDR3 reads CASSRSGSNQPQHF. CDR3 bases: TGTGCCAGCAGTCGATCGGGTAGCAATCAGCCCCAGCATTTT.

This chain connects TRBV20-1 to TRBJ1-1; the D is unclear. CDR1 is DFQATT, CDR2 SNEGSKA, per germline (reference sequence). The CDR3 totals 11 residues. Trimming shortened V by 1 base and J by 8 bases, and 8 bases separated the two germline ends. The CDR3 DNA reads as TGCAGTGCTAGAGCCGTAAAGGAAGCTTTCTTT. This translates into CSARAVKEAFF.

The chain uses TRBV27 and TRBJ1-2; 10 bases map to TRBD1. The germline V gene has CDR1 MNHEY and CDR2 SMNVEV (reference sequence). Germline trimming cut 5 bases from V and 3 bases from J; bases unmatched to any gene: 6. This CDR3 is built from 15 residues. Here the CDR3 DNA reads TGTGCCAGCAGTATCGGGACAGGGGAGGACTATGGCTACACCTTC. This gives the protein CASSIGTGEDYGYTF.

V is TRBV20-1 and J is TRBJ1-6, with TRBD1 as a possible D gene (6 bases). CDR1 is DFQATT and CDR2 is SNEGSKA in the germline V gene (reference sequence). V was trimmed by 5 bases and J by 9 bases, leaving 20 bases between them. There are 15 residues in the CDR3. The CDR3 nucleotides are TGCAGTGCTTTAAAGAACCAGGGGTGGGGTTCACCCCTCCACTTT. Its protein product is CSALKNQGWGSPLHF.

The genes are TRBV6-5 and TRBJ2-1, with unresolved D. The germline V and J ends were trimmed by 0 bases and 6 bases, with 15 bases remaining between them. Germline-derived CDR1 and CDR2 are MNHEY and SVGAGI. This CDR3 contains 16 residues. CDR3 region: CASSYSPPGRFNEQFF. As DNA, the CDR3 is TGTGCCAGCAGTTACTCACCACCCGGACGGTTCAATGAGCAGTTCTTC.

The chain uses TRBV20-1 and TRBJ2-2; D is undetermined. V was cut by 6 bases and J by 3 bases, with 5 bases left in between. The CDR3 is made up of 11 amino acids. The V gene's germline CDR1 is DFQATT and CDR2 SNEGSKA (reference sequence). DNA for the CDR3: TGCAGTGCCCCGGACACCGGGGAGCTGTTTTTT. Amino acid sequence: CSAPDTGELFF.

The chain carries TRBV7-2 and TRBJ2-5; D call uncertain. Trimming removed 2 bases at V and 1 base at J, with 8 bases between. Germline V CDR1 and CDR2: SGHTA, FQGNSA. CDR3 length: 14 amino acids. DNA for the CDR3: TGTGCCAGCAGCTTATCATCGGCCCAAGAGACCCAGTACTTC. Its translation is CASSLSSAQETQYF.

This clonotype has only a few counts. V and J are TRBV27 and TRBJ1-4, with D uncertain. This CDR3 is 15 amino acids long. Trimming stripped 5 bases from V and 8 bases from J, with 18 bases between. From germline, CDR1 is MNHEY and CDR2 SMNVEV (reference sequence). CDR3 sequence: CASSRTSGWEEKLFF. Written as DNA, the CDR3 is TGTGCCAGCAGTCGCACCTCGGGGTGGGAGGAAAAACTGTTTTTT.

The V gene is TRBV7-2, the J gene TRBJ2-5; 7 positions agree with TRBD2. Germline V lookup: CDR1 SGHTA, CDR2 FQGNSA. The CDR3 is 14 amino acids. V lost 3 bases, J lost 5 bases, and 6 bases stayed unmatched. CDR3 in DNA: TGTGCCAGCAGCTTGCGACTAGCTCGGGAGACCCAGTACTTC. Encoded protein: CASSLRLARETQYF.

The chain uses TRBV2 and TRBJ1-2; TRBD1 matches 8 bases. Trimming took 2 bases from V and 7 from J; bases not matched to a gene: 6. The germline V gene has CDR1 SNHLY and CDR2 FYNNEI. CDR3 length: 14 amino acids. The CDR3 here is CASSEWDRTGGYTF. In DNA, the CDR3 is TGTGCCAGCAGTGAATGGGACAGGACGGGTGGCTACACCTTC.

The genes are TRBV20-1 and TRBJ2-6; 10 bases line up with TRBD2. The CDR3 has 17 residues. CDR1 and CDR2 from the germline V gene are DFQATT and SNEGSKA (reference sequence). Trimming took 3 bases from V and 0 from J; bases not matched to a gene: 5. The CDR3 reads CSARVLAGNSGANVLTF. CDR3 DNA: TGCAGTGCTAGGGTACTAGCGGGAAACTCTGGGGCCAACGTCCTGACTTTC.